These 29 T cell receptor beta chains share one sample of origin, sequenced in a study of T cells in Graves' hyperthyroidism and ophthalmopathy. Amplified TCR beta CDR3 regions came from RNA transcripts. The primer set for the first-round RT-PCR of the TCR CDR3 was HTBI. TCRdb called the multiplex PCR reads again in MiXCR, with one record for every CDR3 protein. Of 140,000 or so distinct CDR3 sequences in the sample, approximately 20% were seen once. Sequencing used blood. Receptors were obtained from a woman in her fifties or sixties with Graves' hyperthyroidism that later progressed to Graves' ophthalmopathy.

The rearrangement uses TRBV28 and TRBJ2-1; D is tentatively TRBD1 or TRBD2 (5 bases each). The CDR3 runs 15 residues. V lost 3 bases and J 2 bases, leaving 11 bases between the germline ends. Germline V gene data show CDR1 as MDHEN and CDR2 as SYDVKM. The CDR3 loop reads CASSLRGRTYNEQFF. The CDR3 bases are TGTGCCAGCAGTTTGAGGGGACGTACCTACAATGAGCAGTTCTTC.

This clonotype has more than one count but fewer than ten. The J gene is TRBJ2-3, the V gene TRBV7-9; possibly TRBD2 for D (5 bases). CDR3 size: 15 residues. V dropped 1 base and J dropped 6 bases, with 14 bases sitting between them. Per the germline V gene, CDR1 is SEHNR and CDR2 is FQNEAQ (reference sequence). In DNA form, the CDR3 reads TGTGCCAGCAGCTTAGGAGGGTCAGACCGGGATACGCAGTATTTT. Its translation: CASSLGGSDRDTQYF.

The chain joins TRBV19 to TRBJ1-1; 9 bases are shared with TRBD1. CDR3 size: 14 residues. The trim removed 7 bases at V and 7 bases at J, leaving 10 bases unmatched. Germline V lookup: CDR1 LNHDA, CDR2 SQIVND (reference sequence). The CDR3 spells CASTTFGQGIEAFF. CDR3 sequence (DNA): TGTGCCAGTACCACCTTTGGACAGGGGATTGAAGCTTTCTTT.

CDR3 coding DNA: TGTGCCAGCAGTTTTAACAGGGTGGACAATCAGCCCCAGCATTTT. Translated: CASSFNRVDNQPQHF. V gene TRBV28 combines with J gene TRBJ1-5, with D perhaps TRBD1 (6 bases). CDR3 length equals 15 residues. The V and J ends lost 3 bases and 3 bases respectively, with 12 bases between them. CDR1 and CDR2 (germline): MDHEN, SYDVKM. Variable domain in full (rest from reference TRBV28 and TRBJ1-5): DVKVTQSSRYLVKRTGEKVFLECVQDMDHENMFWYRQDPGLGLRLIYFSYDVKMKEKGDIPEGYSVSREKKERFSLILESASTNQTSMYLCASSFNRVDNQPQHFGDGTRLSIL.

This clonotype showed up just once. CDR3 residues: CASSPPDRDPGNTIYF. Written as DNA, the CDR3 is TGCGCCAGCAGCCCCCCGGACAGGGACCCTGGAAACACCATATATTTT. The chain is built from TRBV4-1 and TRBJ1-3; the match to TRBD1 covers 8 bases. The length of the CDR3 is 16 residues. Germline CDR1 and CDR2: MGHRA and YSYEKL. Losses at the gene ends were 4 bases for V and 2 bases for J; bases not matched to a gene: 7.

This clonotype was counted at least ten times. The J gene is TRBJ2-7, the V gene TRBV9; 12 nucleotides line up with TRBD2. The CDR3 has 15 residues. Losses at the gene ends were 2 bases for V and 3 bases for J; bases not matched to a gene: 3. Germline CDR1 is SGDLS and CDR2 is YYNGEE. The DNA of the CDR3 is TGTGCCAGCAGCGTTGGGACTAGCGGGTTCTACGAGCAGTACTTC. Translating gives CASSVGTSGFYEQYF.

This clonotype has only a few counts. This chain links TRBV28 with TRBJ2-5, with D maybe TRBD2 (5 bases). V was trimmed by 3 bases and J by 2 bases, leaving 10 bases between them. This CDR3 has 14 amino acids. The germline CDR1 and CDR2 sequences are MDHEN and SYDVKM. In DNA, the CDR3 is TGTGCCAGCAGTTTGCCGGGATTACAAGAGACCCAGTACTTC. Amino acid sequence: CASSLPGLQETQYF.

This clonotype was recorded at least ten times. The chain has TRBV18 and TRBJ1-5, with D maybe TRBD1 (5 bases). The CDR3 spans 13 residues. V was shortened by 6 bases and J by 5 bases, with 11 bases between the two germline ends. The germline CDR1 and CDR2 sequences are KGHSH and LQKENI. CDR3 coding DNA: TGTGCCAGCTCCCGGTGGGGGGATCAGCCCCAGCATTTT. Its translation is CASSRWGDQPQHF.

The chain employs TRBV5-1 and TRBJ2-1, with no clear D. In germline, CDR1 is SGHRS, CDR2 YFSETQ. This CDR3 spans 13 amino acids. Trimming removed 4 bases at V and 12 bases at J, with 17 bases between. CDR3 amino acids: CASSKSSRPLQFF. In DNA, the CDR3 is TGCGCCAGCAGCAAATCCTCCAGACCTCTGCAGTTCTTC.

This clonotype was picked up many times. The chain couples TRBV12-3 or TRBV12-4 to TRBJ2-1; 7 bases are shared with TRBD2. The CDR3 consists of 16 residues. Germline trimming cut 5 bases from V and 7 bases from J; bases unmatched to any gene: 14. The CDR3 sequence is CASSVGDYAIVNEQFF. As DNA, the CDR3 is TGTGCCAGCAGTGTCGGGGACTATGCAATCGTGAATGAGCAGTTCTTC.

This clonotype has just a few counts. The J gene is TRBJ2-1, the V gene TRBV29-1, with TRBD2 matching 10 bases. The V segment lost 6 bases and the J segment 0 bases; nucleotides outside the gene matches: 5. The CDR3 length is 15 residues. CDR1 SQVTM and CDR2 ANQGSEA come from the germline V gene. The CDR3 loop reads CSVLASGSSYNEQFF. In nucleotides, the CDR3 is TGCAGCGTGCTCGCTAGCGGGAGCTCCTACAATGAGCAGTTCTTC.

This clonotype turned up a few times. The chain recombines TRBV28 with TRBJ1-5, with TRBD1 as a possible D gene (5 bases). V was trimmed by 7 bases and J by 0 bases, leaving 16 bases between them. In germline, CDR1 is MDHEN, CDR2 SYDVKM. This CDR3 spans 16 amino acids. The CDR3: CASKSYGGTSNQPQHF. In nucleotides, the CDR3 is TGTGCCAGCAAATCTTACGGGGGTACTAGCAATCAGCCCCAGCATTTT.

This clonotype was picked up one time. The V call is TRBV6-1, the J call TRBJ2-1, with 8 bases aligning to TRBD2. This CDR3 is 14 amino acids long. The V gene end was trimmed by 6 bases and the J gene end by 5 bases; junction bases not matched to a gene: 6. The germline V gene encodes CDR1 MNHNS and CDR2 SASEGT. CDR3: CASSLLLADNEQFF. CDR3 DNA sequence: TGTGCCAGCAGCCTGCTACTAGCGGACAATGAGCAGTTCTTC.

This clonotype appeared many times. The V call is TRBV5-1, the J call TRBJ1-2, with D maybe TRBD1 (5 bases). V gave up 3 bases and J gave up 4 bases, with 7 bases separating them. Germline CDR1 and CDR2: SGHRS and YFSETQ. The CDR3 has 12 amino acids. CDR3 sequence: CASSSDTYGYTF. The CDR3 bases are TGCGCCAGCAGCTCGGACACCTATGGCTACACCTTC.

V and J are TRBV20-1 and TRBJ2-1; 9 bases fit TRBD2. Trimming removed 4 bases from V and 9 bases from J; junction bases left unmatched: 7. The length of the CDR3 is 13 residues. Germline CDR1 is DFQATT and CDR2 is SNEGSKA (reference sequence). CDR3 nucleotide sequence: TGCAGTGCTAATGCGGGAGGGCGGAGTGAGCAGTTCTTC. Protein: CSANAGGRSEQFF.

The CDR3 sequence: CASSGHRDTEAFF. Here the CDR3 DNA reads TGTGCCAGCAGTGGGCATCGAGACACTGAAGCTTTCTTT. The chain employs TRBV6-2 or TRBV6-3 and TRBJ1-1; D not resolved. The CDR3 has 13 amino acids. Germline V gene sequence: CDR1 MNHEY, CDR2 SVGEGT. Trimming removed 5 bases at V and 3 bases at J, with 10 bases between.

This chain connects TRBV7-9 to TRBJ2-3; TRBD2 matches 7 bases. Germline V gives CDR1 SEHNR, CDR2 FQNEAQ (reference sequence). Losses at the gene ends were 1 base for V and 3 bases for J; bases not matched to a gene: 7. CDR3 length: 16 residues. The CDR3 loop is CASSLGPGGITDTQYF. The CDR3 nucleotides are TGTGCCAGCAGCTTAGGGCCGGGAGGAATAACAGATACGCAGTATTTT.

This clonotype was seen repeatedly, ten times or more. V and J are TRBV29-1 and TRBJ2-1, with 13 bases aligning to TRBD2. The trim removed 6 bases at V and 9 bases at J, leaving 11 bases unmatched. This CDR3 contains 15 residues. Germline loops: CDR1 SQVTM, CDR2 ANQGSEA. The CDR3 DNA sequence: TGCAGCGTGACAAATAGGACTAGCGGGAGAGGTGAGCAGTTCTTC. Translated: CSVTNRTSGRGEQFF.

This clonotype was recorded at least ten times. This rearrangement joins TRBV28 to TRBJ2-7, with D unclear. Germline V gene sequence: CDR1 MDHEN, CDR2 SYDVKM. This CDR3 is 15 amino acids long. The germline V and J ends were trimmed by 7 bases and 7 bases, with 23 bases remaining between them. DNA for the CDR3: TGTGCCAGCACCCTCGTTGGGCGGAGACCCCCGGAGCAGTACTTC. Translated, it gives CASTLVGRRPPEQYF.

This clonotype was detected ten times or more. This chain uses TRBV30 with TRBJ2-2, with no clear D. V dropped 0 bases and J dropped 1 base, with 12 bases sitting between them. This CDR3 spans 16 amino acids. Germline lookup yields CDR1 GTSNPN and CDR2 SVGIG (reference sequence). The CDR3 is CAWSVWQSQNTGELFF. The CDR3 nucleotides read TGTGCCTGGAGTGTTTGGCAGAGTCAGAACACCGGGGAGCTGTTTTTT.

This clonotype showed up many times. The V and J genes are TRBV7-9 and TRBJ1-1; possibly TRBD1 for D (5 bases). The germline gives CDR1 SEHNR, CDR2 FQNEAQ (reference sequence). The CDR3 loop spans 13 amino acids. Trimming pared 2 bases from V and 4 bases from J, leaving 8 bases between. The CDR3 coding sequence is TGTGCCAGCAGCTTATACGACAGCACTGAAGCTTTCTTT. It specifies CASSLYDSTEAFF.

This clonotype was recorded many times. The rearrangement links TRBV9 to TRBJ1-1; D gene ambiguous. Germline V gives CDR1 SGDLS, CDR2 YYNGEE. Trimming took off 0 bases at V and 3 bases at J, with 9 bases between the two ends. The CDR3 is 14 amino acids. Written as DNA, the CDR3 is TGTGCCAGCAGCGTAGCCCCGGTGGACACTGAAGCTTTCTTT. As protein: CASSVAPVDTEAFF.

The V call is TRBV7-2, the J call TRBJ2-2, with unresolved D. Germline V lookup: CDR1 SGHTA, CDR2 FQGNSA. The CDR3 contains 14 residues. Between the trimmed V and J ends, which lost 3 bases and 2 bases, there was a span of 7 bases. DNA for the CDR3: TGTGCCAGCAGCTTCTCCCAAAACACCGGGGAGCTGTTTTTT. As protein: CASSFSQNTGELFF.

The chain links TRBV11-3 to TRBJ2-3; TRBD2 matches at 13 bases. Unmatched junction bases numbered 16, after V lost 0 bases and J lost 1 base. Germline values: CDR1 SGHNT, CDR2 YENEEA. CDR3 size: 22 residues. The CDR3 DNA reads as TGTGCCAGCAGCTTAGATCGGGGGACGATTACTAGCGGGAGGGTGGGCACAGATACGCAGTATTTT. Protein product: CASSLDRGTITSGRVGTDTQYF.

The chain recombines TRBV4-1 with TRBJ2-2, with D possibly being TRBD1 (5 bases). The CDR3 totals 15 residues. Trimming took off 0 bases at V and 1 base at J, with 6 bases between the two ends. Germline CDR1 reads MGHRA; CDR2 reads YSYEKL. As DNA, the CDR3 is TGCGCCAGCAGCCAAGACAGGGTGAACACCGGGGAGCTGTTTTTT. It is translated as CASSQDRVNTGELFF.

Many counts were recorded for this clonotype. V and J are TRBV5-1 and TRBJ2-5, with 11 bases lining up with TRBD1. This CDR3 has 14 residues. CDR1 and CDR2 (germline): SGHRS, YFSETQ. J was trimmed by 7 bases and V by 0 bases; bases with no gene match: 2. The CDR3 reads CASSLGGTGGTQYF. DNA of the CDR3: TGCGCCAGCAGCTTGGGAGGGACAGGGGGGACCCAGTACTTC.

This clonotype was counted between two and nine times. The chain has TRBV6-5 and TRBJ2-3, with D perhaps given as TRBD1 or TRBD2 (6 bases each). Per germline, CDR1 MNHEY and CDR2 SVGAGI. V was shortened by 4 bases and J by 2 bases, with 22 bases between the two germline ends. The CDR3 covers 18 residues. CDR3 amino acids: CASSSEGGWMRATDTQYF. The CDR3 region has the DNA TGTGCCAGCAGTTCCGAGGGGGGATGGATGAGGGCCACAGATACGCAGTATTTT.

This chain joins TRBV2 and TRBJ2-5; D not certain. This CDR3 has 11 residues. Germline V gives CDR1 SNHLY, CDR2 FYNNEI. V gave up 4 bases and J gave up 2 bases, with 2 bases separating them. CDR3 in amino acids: CASSGQETQYF. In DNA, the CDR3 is TGTGCCAGCAGTGGGCAAGAGACCCAGTACTTC.

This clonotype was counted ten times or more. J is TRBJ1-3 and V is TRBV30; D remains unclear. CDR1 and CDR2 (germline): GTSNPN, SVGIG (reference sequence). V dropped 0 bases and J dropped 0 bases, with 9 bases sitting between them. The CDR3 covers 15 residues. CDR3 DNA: TGTGCCTGGAGTGTAGGACGGTACTCTGGAAACACCATATATTTT. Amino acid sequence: CAWSVGRYSGNTIYF.